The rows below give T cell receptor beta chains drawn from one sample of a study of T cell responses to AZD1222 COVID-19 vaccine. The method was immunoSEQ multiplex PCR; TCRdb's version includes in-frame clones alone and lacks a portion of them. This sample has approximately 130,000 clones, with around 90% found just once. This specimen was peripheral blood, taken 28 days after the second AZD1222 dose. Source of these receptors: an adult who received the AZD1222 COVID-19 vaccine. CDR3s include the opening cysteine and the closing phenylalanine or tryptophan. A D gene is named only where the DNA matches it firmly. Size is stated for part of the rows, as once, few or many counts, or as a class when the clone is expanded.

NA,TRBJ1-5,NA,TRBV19,TGTGCCAGTAGCCCAGGTGGCGGGCAGCCCCAGCATTTT,CASSPGGGQPQHF
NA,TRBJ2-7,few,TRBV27,TGTGCCAGCAGCCACACAGGCGCCGCTCCGTACGAGCAGTACTTC,CASSHTGAAPYEQYF
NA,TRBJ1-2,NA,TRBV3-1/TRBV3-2,TGTGCCAGCAGCCAAGAACCGTCGAGCTATGGCTACACCTTC,CASSQEPSSYGYTF
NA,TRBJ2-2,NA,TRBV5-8,TGTGCCAGCAGCTTGGGATGGGGCGGGGAGCTGTTTTTT,CASSLGWGGELFF
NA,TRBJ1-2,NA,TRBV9,TGTGCCAGCAGCGTAGGTGTGGGGGCCGGCGGCTACACCTTC,CASSVGVGAGGYTF
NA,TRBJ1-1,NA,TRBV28,TGTGCCAGCAGTTTATGGATCTCCGGACAGGAAGCTTTCTTT,CASSLWISGQEAFF
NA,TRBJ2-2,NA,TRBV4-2,TGTGCCAGCAGCCAAGATGGAGGGGGCGCCGCCGGGGAGCTGTTTTTT,CASSQDGGGAAGELFF
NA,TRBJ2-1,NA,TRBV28,TGTGCCACGCAGAGGGGCGCGGATGAGCAGTTCTTC,CATQRGADEQFF
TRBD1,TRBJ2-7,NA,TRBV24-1,TGTGCCACCAGTGATCCTCGGGACAGCTACGAGCAGTACTTC,CATSDPRDSYEQYF
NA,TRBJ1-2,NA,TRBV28,TGTGCCAGCAGCCGACAGTTTGGCTACACCTTC,CASSRQFGYTF
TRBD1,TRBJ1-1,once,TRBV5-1,TGCGCCAGCAGCTTTTACAGGGGGACCACTGAAGCTTTCTTT,CASSFYRGTTEAFF
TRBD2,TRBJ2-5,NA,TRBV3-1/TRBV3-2,TGTGCCAGCAGCCAACTAGCGGGGGCGGGGGAGACCCAGTACTTC,CASSQLAGAGETQYF
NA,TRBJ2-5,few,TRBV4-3,TGCGCCAGCAGCCAATCTGGGATCCAAGAGACCCAGTACTTC,CASSQSGIQETQYF
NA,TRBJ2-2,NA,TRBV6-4,TGTGCCAGCAGTGACAGCCCCTATTCCACCGGGGAGCTGTTTTTT,CASSDSPYSTGELFF
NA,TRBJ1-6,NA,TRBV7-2,TGTGCCAGCAGCTTATATGTTGGGAAAATCCCCCTCCACTTT,CASSLYVGKIPLHF
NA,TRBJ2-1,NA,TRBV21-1,TGTGCCAGCAGCACTCGCCTTGTAGCGGGAAAAGAGCAGTTCTTC,CASSTRLVAGKEQFF
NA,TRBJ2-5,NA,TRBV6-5,TGTGCCAGCAGCCTAGGGGCTGAACAAGAGACCCAGTACTTC,CASSLGAEQETQYF
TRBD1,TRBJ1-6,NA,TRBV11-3,TGTGCCAGCAGCTTCTACGGACAGGGGTCACCCCTCCACTTT,CASSFYGQGSPLHF
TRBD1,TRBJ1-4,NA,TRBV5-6,TGTGCCAGCAGCGACCAGGGGGAATGGGAAAAACTGTTTTTT,CASSDQGEWEKLFF
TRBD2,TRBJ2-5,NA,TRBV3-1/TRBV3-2,TGTGCCAGCAGCACACAGACTTGGGGGGGGGAGACCCAGTACTTC,CASSTQTWGGETQYF
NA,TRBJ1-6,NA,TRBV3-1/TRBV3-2,TGTGCCAGCAGCCTCCTACCAGGGGAGAATTCACCCCTCCACTTT,CASSLLPGENSPLHF
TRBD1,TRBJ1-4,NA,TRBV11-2,TGTGCCAGCAGCCCAGGGACAGGGCCGCCTAATGAAAAACTGTTTTTT,CASSPGTGPPNEKLFF
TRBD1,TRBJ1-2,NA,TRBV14,TGTGCCAGCAGCCAAAGGACAGGAGACGGCTACACCTTC,CASSQRTGDGYTF
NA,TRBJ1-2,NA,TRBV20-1,TGCAGTGCTAGTGCCTCCGGGACTTCCAGTGGCTACACCTTC,CSASASGTSSGYTF
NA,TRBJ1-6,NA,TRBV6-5,TGTGCCAGCAGTTACGGTCGGTTCTATAATTCACCCCTCCACTTT,CASSYGRFYNSPLHF
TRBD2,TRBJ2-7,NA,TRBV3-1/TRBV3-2,TGTGCCAGCAGCCACTCTAGCGGGAGCGACTCCTACGAGCAGTACTTC,CASSHSSGSDSYEQYF
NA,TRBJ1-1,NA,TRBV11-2,TGTGCCAGCAGCAACCCGGGGCTTGAAGCTTTCTTT,CASSNPGLEAFF
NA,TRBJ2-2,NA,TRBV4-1,TGCGCCAGCAGCGAAGAAACAGGAACCAACACCGGGGAGCTGTTTTTT,CASSEETGTNTGELFF
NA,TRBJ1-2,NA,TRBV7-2,TGTGCCAGCAGCTTAGGGCAGGCTAACTATGGCTACACCTTC,CASSLGQANYGYTF